What follows are 14 T cell receptor beta chains derived from one specimen sequenced in a study of cytomegalovirus exposure and HLA in healthy donors. Primers: 60 Vbeta forward and 13 Jbeta reverse. Data came from immunoSEQ multiplex PCR; TCRdb stores just in-frame clones and leaves some out. The data contain 130,000 or so clones, about 8.5% of them seen just once; the ten biggest clones take up 5.5%. Sequenced input: PBMCs. Receptors originate from a man in his forties in good health and CMV-seronegative.

J is TRBJ2-2 and V is TRBV11-2; D is possibly TRBD2 (6 bases). V dropped 7 bases and J dropped 0 bases, with 15 bases sitting between them. Per germline, CDR1 SGHAT and CDR2 FQNNGV. This CDR3 has 16 amino acids. CDR3 amino acids: CASTLTGTANTGELFF. The CDR3 bases are TGTGCCAGCACCCTAACCGGGACTGCGAACACCGGGGAGCTGTTTTTT.

This clone was detected a few times. The chain employs TRBV19 and TRBJ1-5; 9 nucleotides line up with TRBD1. Germline CDR1 reads LNHDA; CDR2 reads SQIVND (reference sequence). Trimming cost V 3 bases and J 2 bases; bases outside gene matches: 14. The CDR3 sequence is 19 residues long. The CDR3: CASSIRLDRGRAGNQPQHF. Written as DNA, the CDR3 is TGTGCCAGTAGTATTAGGTTGGACAGGGGACGGGCGGGCAATCAGCCCCAGCATTTT.

The chain links TRBV5-6 to TRBJ2-2; a weak D match, TRBD2 (5 bases). This CDR3 comprises 15 residues. CDR1 is SGHDT, CDR2 YYEEEE, per germline. The V and J ends lost 2 bases and 3 bases respectively, with 11 bases between them. The CDR3 DNA sequence: TGTGCCAGCAGCTTAAACCTCGGGGACACCGGGGAGCTGTTTTTT. This translates into CASSLNLGDTGELFF.

This clone was observed a handful of times. The rearrangement uses TRBV4-2 and TRBJ2-3; 16 bases agree with TRBD2. The CDR3 has 19 amino acids. Looked up from germline, CDR1 is LGHNA and CDR2 is YNFKEQ. The V and J ends lost 1 base and 5 bases, in that order; junction bases with no gene match: 9. CDR3: CASSQALGLAGGRGDTQYF. DNA of the CDR3: TGTGCCAGCAGCCAAGCCCTGGGACTAGCGGGGGGGCGGGGAGATACGCAGTATTTT.

At least ten counts were recorded for this clone. V and J are TRBV6-1 and TRBJ1-1; D possibly corresponds to TRBD1 (6 bases). The germline V gene encodes CDR1 MNHNS and CDR2 SASEGT. V lost 6 bases to trimming and J lost 5 bases, with 16 bases between them. The CDR3 runs 14 residues. CDR3 sequence reads: CASRVQGGRTEAFF. Here the CDR3 DNA reads TGTGCCAGCAGGGTACAGGGTGGTCGGACTGAAGCTTTCTTT.

This clone was seen a few times. The rearrangement links TRBV9 to TRBJ2-7; 11 bases map to TRBD2. This CDR3 is 14 amino acids long. With 4 bases clipped from V and 5 bases from J, the junction kept 5 bases outside the gene matches. Germline CDR1 is SGDLS and CDR2 is YYNGEE. The CDR3 loop is CASSLGLAGDEQYF. The CDR3 DNA reads as TGTGCCAGCAGCTTAGGACTAGCGGGCGACGAGCAGTACTTC.

The chain uses TRBV15 and TRBJ1-4; D is possibly TRBD1 (5 bases). V dropped 6 bases and J dropped 0 bases, with 8 bases sitting between them. The V gene's germline CDR1 is LNHNV and CDR2 YYDKDF (reference sequence). There are 14 residues in the CDR3. The CDR3 bases are TGTGCCACCAGGCCGGGGGCAACTAATGAAAAACTGTTTTTT. It yields the protein CATRPGATNEKLFF.

Only a few counts were recorded for this clone. The rearrangement joins TRBV19 to TRBJ2-7; 7 bases align to TRBD1. Trimming took 4 bases from V and 7 from J; bases not matched to a gene: 4. Germline values: CDR1 LNHDA, CDR2 SQIVND (reference sequence). The CDR3 is 12 amino acids. The CDR3 nucleotides are TGTGCCAGTAGTAAGGGGGCAAGGGAGCAGTACTTC. Its translation: CASSKGAREQYF.

The J gene is TRBJ1-4, the V gene TRBV5-5; 10 bases fit TRBD1. V was pared by 0 bases and J by 12 bases, with 5 bases of the junction left unmatched. The CDR3 has 14 amino acids. Germline CDR1 reads SGHKS; CDR2 reads YYEKEE (reference sequence). Here the CDR3 DNA reads TGTGCCAGCAGCTTGGGACAGGGGGCGGTAGAACTGTTTTTT. This sequence encodes CASSLGQGAVELFF.

This clone has only a few counts. J is TRBJ1-5 and V is TRBV10-3; D call uncertain. CDR3 length: 14 residues. CDR1 is ENHRY, CDR2 SYGVKD, per germline. Trimming stripped 3 bases from V and 3 bases from J, with 9 bases between. The CDR3: CAISDEAPNQPQHF. The CDR3 nucleotides read TGTGCCATCAGTGACGAGGCGCCCAATCAGCCCCAGCATTTT.

This clone was seen a single time. V usage is TRBV19 and J usage is TRBJ1-2; tentative D call: TRBD1 (6 bases). This CDR3 spans 13 amino acids. Trimming left V 11 bases short and J 4 bases short, with 17 bases between. Germline CDR1 and CDR2: LNHDA and SQIVND (reference sequence). CDR3 nucleotide sequence: TGTGCCGCTGCGCCCGGACAGCGCTATGGCTACACCTTC. Translating gives CAAAPGQRYGYTF.

In regard to this clone: This CDR3 fails to terminate in the conserved phenylalanine or tryptophan, so it likely reflects a read error. CDR3 DNA: TGCGCCAGCAGCCAAGAATATTTCGGCGACATCTATGGCTACACCCTC. It encodes CASSQEYFGDIYGYTL. This chain joins TRBV4-3 and TRBJ1-2; no clear D. Trimming cost V 0 bases and J 4 bases, with 15 bases left between them. Germline values: CDR1 LGHNA, CDR2 YSLEER. CDR3 length: 16 amino acids.

The chain is built from TRBV5-1 and TRBJ2-3, with a possible D match to TRBD2 (7 bases). Germline CDR1 reads SGHRS; CDR2 reads YFSETQ. This CDR3 is built from 15 residues. V shed 2 bases and J shed 0 bases, with 10 bases lying between them. The CDR3 spells CASSFAGASTDTQYF. The CDR3 DNA is TGCGCCAGCAGCTTCGCGGGGGCAAGCACAGATACGCAGTATTTT.

Regarding this clone: Lacking the conserved final phenylalanine or tryptophan, this CDR3 likely reflects a read error. This rearrangement joins TRBV25-1 to TRBJ2-3, with TRBD2 matching 8 bases. Germline V gives CDR1 MGHDK, CDR2 SYGVNS. The CDR3 spans 14 residues. Unmatched junction bases numbered 8, after V lost 6 bases and J lost 6 bases. In nucleotides, the CDR3 is TGTGCCAGCAGCCCGGGACTAGACGCCGATACGCAGTATTTG. It specifies CASSPGLDADTQYL.